This is a list of T cell receptor beta chains from one sample in a study of cytomegalovirus exposure and HLA in healthy donors. The protocol was immunoSEQ multiplex PCR, while the TCRdb copy is restricted to in-frame clones and leaves out a portion. The repertoire includes about 120,000 clones, 76% of them detected once, and 13% sits in the top ten. The sample taken for sequencing was PBMCs. The receptors here all came from a man under 40 in good health and CMV-seropositive. The CDR3 runs from the conserved cysteine through the conserved F or W. The D gene is left open where the match is weak. Clone size, where shown, is once, few, many, or a class for clones that have expanded.

CDR3 protein	CDR3 DNA	J gene	clone size	V gene	D gene
CASSQRLKFTQYF	TGTGCCAGCAGCCAACGACTAAAATTTACGCAGTATTTT	TRBJ2-3	once	TRBV28	.
CASSEYTGELFF	TGTGCCAGCTCAGAGTACACCGGGGAGCTGTTTTTT	TRBJ2-2	few	TRBV18	.
CASSAEAAQPQHF	TGTGCCAGCAGTGCGGAGGCCGCGCAGCCCCAGCATTTT	TRBJ1-5	.	TRBV2	.
CASSYPRTGRSYEQYF	TGTGCCAGCAGTTACCCCCGGACAGGGAGATCCTACGAGCAGTACTTC	TRBJ2-7	.	TRBV6-8	TRBD1
CASSLNQGLPSDEQFF	TGTGCCAGCAGTTTAAATCAGGGGCTTCCCAGCGATGAGCAGTTCTTC	TRBJ2-1	few	TRBV27	.
CASSESVQGTSSTDTQYF	TGCGCCAGCAGTGAGTCGGTACAGGGCACTTCTAGCACAGATACGCAGTATTTT	TRBJ2-3	.	TRBV10-2	.
CASSREVGYEQYF	TGTGCCAGCTCACGGGAGGTTGGGTACGAGCAGTACTTC	TRBJ2-7	few	TRBV18	.
CATSTPSSEQFF	TGTGCCACCAGCACCCCCTCCAGTGAGCAGTTCTTC	TRBJ2-1	.	TRBV15	.
CASSLGQFRSYEQYF	TGCGCCAGCAGCTTGGGCCAGTTCCGCTCCTACGAGCAGTACTTC	TRBJ2-7	.	TRBV5-1	.
CASSPFSAETGGYTF	TGTGCCAGCAGCCCTTTCTCGGCTGAAACGGGTGGCTACACCTTC	TRBJ1-2	.	TRBV5-5	.
CARTYQGAEQGGSGANVLTF	TGTGCCCGGACCTACCAGGGGGCTGAACAGGGTGGCTCTGGGGCCAACGTCCTGACTTTC	TRBJ2-6	.	TRBV30	TRBD1
CASSYSTGNQPQHF	TGTGCCAGCAGTTACTCTACAGGGAACCAGCCCCAGCATTTT	TRBJ1-5	.	TRBV6-5	.
CASSYAGTSFYEQYF	TGTGCCAGCAGTTATGCCGGGACTTCGTTCTACGAGCAGTACTTC	TRBJ2-7	.	TRBV27	.
CASSFDSGTDSYNEQFF	TGTGCCAGCAGCTTTGATAGCGGGACCGACTCCTACAATGAGCAGTTCTTC	TRBJ2-1	.	TRBV7-8	TRBD2
CASREEAEAFF	TGTGCCAGCAGGGAGGAGGCTGAAGCTTTCTTT	TRBJ1-1	.	TRBV28	.
CASSVEWGGADTQYF	TGTGCCAGCAGCGTAGAGTGGGGGGGCGCGGATACGCAGTATTTT	TRBJ2-3	few	TRBV9	.
CAWTRIGGQETQYF	TGTGCCTGGACCCGAATAGGGGGCCAAGAGACCCAGTACTTC	TRBJ2-5	.	TRBV30	.
CSVGNRGHEKLFF	TGCAGCGTTGGGAACAGGGGTCATGAAAAACTGTTTTTT	TRBJ1-4	.	TRBV29-1	TRBD1
CASSLAGTGNTEAFF	TGTGCCAGCAGCTTAGCCGGGACAGGGAACACTGAAGCTTTCTTT	TRBJ1-1	.	TRBV4-1	TRBD1
CASSLGQAYNEQFF	TGTGCCAGCAGTTTAGGTCAGGCTTACAATGAGCAGTTCTTC	TRBJ2-1	.	TRBV27	.
CAGKTSGQETQYF	TGTGCCGGGAAAACTAGCGGGCAAGAGACCCAGTACTTC	TRBJ2-5	.	TRBV2	TRBD2
CASTTWSYNEQFF	TGTGCCAGCACAACCTGGAGCTACAATGAGCAGTTCTTC	TRBJ2-1	.	TRBV2	.
CASSGGSGGTQYF	TGTGCCAGCAGCGGGGGCTCGGGGGGTACGCAGTATTTT	TRBJ2-3	.	TRBV11-3	.
CAWREGRVTEAFF	TGTGCCTGGAGGGAGGGGCGGGTCACTGAAGCTTTCTTT	TRBJ1-1	.	TRBV30	.
CASSSLANYEQYF	TGTGCCAGCAGCTCTCTAGCGAATTACGAGCAGTACTTC	TRBJ2-7	.	TRBV7-9	.
CASSLEDRGWWNEQFF	TGTGCCAGCAGCTTAGAGGACAGGGGGTGGTGGAATGAGCAGTTCTTC	TRBJ2-1	.	TRBV7-2	TRBD1